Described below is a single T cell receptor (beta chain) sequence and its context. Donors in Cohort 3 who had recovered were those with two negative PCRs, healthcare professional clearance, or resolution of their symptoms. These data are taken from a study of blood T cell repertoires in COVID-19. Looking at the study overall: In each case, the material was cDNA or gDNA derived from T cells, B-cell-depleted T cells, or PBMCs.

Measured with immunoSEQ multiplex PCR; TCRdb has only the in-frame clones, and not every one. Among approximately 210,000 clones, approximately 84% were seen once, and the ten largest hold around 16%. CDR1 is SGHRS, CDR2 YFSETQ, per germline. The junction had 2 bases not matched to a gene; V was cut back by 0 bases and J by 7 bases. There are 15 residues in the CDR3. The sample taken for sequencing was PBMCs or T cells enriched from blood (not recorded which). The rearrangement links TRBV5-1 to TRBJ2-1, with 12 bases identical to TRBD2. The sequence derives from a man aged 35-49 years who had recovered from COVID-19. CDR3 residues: CASSLDGLAGNEQFF. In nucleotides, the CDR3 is TGCGCCAGCAGCTTGGATGGACTAGCGGGGAATGAGCAGTTCTTC.